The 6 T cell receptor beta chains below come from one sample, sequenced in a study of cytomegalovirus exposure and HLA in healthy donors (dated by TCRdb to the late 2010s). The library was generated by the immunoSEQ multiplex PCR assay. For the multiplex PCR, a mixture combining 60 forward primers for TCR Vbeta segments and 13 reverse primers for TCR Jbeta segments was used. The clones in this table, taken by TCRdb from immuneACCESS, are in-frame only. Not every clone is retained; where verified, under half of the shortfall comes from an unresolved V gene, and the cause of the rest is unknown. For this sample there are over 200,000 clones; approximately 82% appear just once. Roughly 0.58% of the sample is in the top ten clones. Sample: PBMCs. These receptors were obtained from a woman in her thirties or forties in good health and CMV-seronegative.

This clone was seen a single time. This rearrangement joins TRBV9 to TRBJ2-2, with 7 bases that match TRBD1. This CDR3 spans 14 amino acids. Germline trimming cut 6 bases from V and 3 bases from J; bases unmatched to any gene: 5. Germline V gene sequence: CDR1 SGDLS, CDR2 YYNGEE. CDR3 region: CASTRQGYTGELFF. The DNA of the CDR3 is TGTGCCAGCACCAGACAGGGATACACCGGGGAGCTGTTTTTT.

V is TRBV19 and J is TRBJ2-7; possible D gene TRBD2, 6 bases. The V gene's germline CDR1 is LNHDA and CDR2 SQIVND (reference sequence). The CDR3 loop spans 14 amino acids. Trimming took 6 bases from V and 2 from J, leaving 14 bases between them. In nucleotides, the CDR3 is TGTGCCAGTAGCCCGGGAGACCAAACCTACGAGCAGTACTTC. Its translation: CASSPGDQTYEQYF.

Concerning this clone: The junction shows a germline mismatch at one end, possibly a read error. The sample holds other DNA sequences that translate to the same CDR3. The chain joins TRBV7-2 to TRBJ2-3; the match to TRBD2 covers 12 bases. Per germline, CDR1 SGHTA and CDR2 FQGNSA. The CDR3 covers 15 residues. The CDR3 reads CASSLAGGPTDTQYF. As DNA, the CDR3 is TGTGCCAGCAGCCTAGCGGGGGGGCCAACAGATACGCAGTATTTT.

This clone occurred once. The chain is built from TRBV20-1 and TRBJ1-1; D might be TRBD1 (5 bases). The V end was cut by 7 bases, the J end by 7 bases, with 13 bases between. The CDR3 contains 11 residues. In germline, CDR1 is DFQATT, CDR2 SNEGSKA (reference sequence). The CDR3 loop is CSVGIGVEAFF. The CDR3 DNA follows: TGCAGTGTTGGCATAGGGGTTGAAGCTTTCTTT.

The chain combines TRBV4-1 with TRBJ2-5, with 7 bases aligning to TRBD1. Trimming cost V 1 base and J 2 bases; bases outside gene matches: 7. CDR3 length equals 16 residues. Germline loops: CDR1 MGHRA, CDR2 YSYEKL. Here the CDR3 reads CASSQGIGQAQETQYF. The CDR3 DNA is TGCGCCAGCAGCCAAGGTATAGGACAGGCACAAGAGACCCAGTACTTC.

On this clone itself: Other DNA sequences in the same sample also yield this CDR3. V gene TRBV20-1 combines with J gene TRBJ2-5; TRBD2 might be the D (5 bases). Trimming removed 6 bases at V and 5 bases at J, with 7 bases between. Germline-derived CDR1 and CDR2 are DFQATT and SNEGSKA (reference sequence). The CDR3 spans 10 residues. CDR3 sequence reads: CSASGETQYF. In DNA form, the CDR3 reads TGCAGTGCATCGGGGGAGACCCAGTACTTC.